What follows is one T cell receptor (beta chain) and its context. The CDR3 runs to 16 residues. Deletions cut 2 bases from V and 0 bases from J, with 12 bases between. Looked up from germline, CDR1 is SGDLS and CDR2 is YYNGEE. The data belong to a study of cytomegalovirus exposure and HLA in healthy donors. Use of 60 Vbeta and 13 Jbeta primers characterized the PCR. TCRdb's table, derived via immunoSEQ multiplex PCR, lists solely in-frame clones and lacks some. Of approximately 160,000 clones in the sample, 77% were seen once. The clonotype was recovered from a woman in her thirties in good health and CMV-seropositive. Sequenced material: PBMCs. This rearrangement joins TRBV9 to TRBJ2-1, with a possible D match to TRBD1 (6 bases). The CDR3 reads CASSVDGGSSYNEQFF. Written as DNA, the CDR3 is TGTGCCAGCAGCGTCGATGGGGGCTCCTCCTACAATGAGCAGTTCTTC. Full variable domain (remainder filled in from reference TRBV9 and TRBJ2-1): DSGVTQTPKHLITATGQRVTLRCSPRSGDLSVYWYQQSLDQGLQFLIQYYNGEERAKGNILERFSAQQFPDLHSELNLSSLELGDSALYFCASSVDGGSSYNEQFFGPGTRLTVL.